The 18 T cell receptor beta chains presented below share a single source sample, sequenced in a study of T-cell memory formation after mild COVID-19. TCRdb reprocessed the 5' RACE reads via MiXCR and lists one record per CDR3 protein. In the table there are roughly 560,000 distinct CDR3 sequences, approximately 20% of which are singletons. Sequencing was done on a sample of PBMCs or a T cell subset sorted from them (not recorded which). Receptors originate from an adult woman who had mild COVID-19 (a few samples of this study predate the infection). Cell type and time point are not known.

This clonotype was seen a handful of times. The CDR3 protein is CASSWLGGSYNEQFF. The CDR3 nucleotides are TGTGCCAGCAGTTGGCTCGGGGGCTCCTACAATGAGCAGTTCTTC. V gene TRBV12-3 or TRBV12-4 combines with J gene TRBJ2-1; perhaps TRBD2 as D (6 bases). The CDR3 runs to 15 residues. V dropped 4 bases and J dropped 0 bases, with 10 bases sitting between them.

This chain uses TRBV5-1 with TRBJ2-1, with D unresolved. Trimming stripped 0 bases from V and 4 bases from J, with 14 bases between. The CDR3 runs 16 residues. Germline V gives CDR1 SGHRS, CDR2 YFSETQ. This chain's CDR3 is CASSLESIAHYNEQFF. CDR3 in DNA: TGCGCCAGCAGCTTGGAGAGCATTGCCCATTACAATGAGCAGTTCTTC.

In this sample, this clonotype turned up a few times. V usage is TRBV7-2 and J usage is TRBJ2-5; 7 bases are a match to TRBD1. The CDR3 length is 13 residues. Trimming removed 5 bases from V and 2 bases from J; junction bases left unmatched: 2. Germline V CDR1 and CDR2: SGHTA, FQGNSA. The CDR3 protein is CASSADRQETQYF. For the CDR3, the DNA is TGTGCCAGCAGCGCGGACAGGCAAGAGACCCAGTACTTC.

This clonotype came up a few times. The chain combines TRBV7-9 with TRBJ1-1; D gene unclear. CDR3 length: 13 residues. V gave up 8 bases and J gave up 5 bases, with 15 bases separating them. CDR1 and CDR2 from the germline V gene are SEHNR and FQNEAQ (reference sequence). The CDR3 region has the DNA TGTGCCAGCTCCGGCGGCCCGGGGACTGAAGCTTTCTTT. It encodes CASSGGPGTEAFF.

Ten or more counts support this clonotype. The chain combines TRBV7-9 with TRBJ2-3, with D unresolved. This CDR3 comprises 14 residues. Trimming removed 1 base at V and 2 bases at J, with 7 bases between. Per the germline V gene, CDR1 is SEHNR and CDR2 is FQNEAQ (reference sequence). CDR3 region: CASSLDGYTDTQYF. As DNA, the CDR3 is TGTGCCAGCAGCTTAGACGGATACACAGATACGCAGTATTTT.

V is TRBV18 and J is TRBJ2-5, with 7 bases matching TRBD2. The CDR3 has 15 residues. Unmatched junction bases numbered 5, after V lost 3 bases and J lost 1 base. The germline gives CDR1 KGHSH, CDR2 LQKENI. CDR3 loop: CASSPTRGGQETQYF. The CDR3 nucleotides are TGTGCCAGCTCACCTACCCGCGGGGGCCAAGAGACCCAGTACTTC.

The V call is TRBV28, the J call TRBJ1-1, with D unresolved. Germline CDR1 MDHEN, CDR2 SYDVKM. The CDR3 is 16 residues long. V shed 2 bases and J shed 0 bases, with 13 bases lying between them. The CDR3 DNA reads TGTGCCAGCAGTTTAACTTCTACGGATTTGAACACTGAAGCTTTCTTT. Protein product: CASSLTSTDLNTEAFF.

This chain joins TRBV5-5 and TRBJ1-2, with D uncertain. Deletions cut 4 bases from V and 4 bases from J, with 8 bases between. Per germline, CDR1 SGHKS and CDR2 YYEKEE (reference sequence). This CDR3 is built from 12 residues. As DNA, the CDR3 is TGTGCCAGCAGCGCCGCCTCCTATGGCTACACCTTC. Encoded protein: CASSAASYGYTF.

This chain connects TRBV6-1 to TRBJ1-2; no firm D call. V was shortened by 4 bases and J by 8 bases, with 11 bases between the two germline ends. CDR3 length: 12 amino acids. The germline V gene has CDR1 MNHNS and CDR2 SASEGT. CDR3 in amino acids: CASSGMEWGYTF. CDR3 coding DNA: TGTGCCAGCAGTGGGATGGAGTGGGGCTACACCTTC.

In its sample, this clonotype was seen a few times. The CDR3: CASSSGQGSTEAFF. The CDR3 coding sequence is TGCGCCAGCAGCTCCGGGCAGGGTAGCACTGAAGCTTTCTTT. This chain connects TRBV4-1 to TRBJ1-1; perhaps TRBD1 as D (5 bases). Germline V gene data show CDR1 as MGHRA and CDR2 as YSYEKL. Trimming took 5 bases from V and 4 from J, leaving 14 bases between them. This CDR3 comprises 14 residues.

The rearrangement uses TRBV7-8 and TRBJ2-7; D may be TRBD1 (5 bases). This CDR3 has 16 amino acids. V lost 5 bases to trimming and J lost 2 bases, with 19 bases between them. Germline CDR1 SGHVS, CDR2 FQNEAQ. CDR3 residues: CASSPRRQPGPYEQYF. The CDR3 nucleotides read TGTGCCAGCAGCCCTAGGAGACAGCCTGGCCCCTACGAGCAGTACTTC.

The chain employs TRBV7-9 and TRBJ2-3, with D perhaps matching TRBD2 (6 bases). Trimming cost V 5 bases and J 6 bases, with 18 bases left between them. The CDR3 is 15 amino acids. Germline CDR1 reads SEHNR; CDR2 reads FQNEAQ (reference sequence). The CDR3, as DNA: TGTGCCAGCAGCCCACCCGGGACTGCAACGGATACGCAGTATTTT. Protein product: CASSPPGTATDTQYF.

This clonotype was observed a few times. The chain combines TRBV7-3 with TRBJ2-1; 8 nucleotides agree with TRBD2. CDR1 and CDR2 from the germline V gene are SGHTA and FQGTGA. The CDR3 runs to 16 residues. The V and J ends lost 5 bases and 4 bases, in that order; junction bases with no gene match: 10. The DNA of the CDR3 is TGTGCCAGCAGCCGAACCGGGGGGGCCGGGTACAATGAGCAGTTCTTC. It encodes CASSRTGGAGYNEQFF.

This clonotype was counted between two and nine times. CDR3 bases: TGCAGCGTTGTTGTGGAGCCAGTTGCAACTAATGAAAAACTGTTTTTT. This gives the protein CSVVVEPVATNEKLFF. This chain links TRBV29-1 with TRBJ1-4, with unresolved D. Between the trimmed V and J ends, which lost 4 bases and 0 bases, there was a span of 15 bases. The CDR3 contains 16 residues. The germline V gene has CDR1 SQVTM and CDR2 ANQGSEA.

In this sample, this clonotype turned up a few times. J is TRBJ2-7 and V is TRBV21-1; the table's D call, TRBD2, was not checked against the DNA. TRBV21-1 is an annotated pseudogene. This CDR3 contains 18 residues. The CDR3 coding sequence is TGTGCCAGCAGCACGTTACAAACGTCTAGCGGGAGAAGCTACGAGCAGTACTTC. Its protein is CASSTLQTSSGRSYEQYF.

The gene calls are TRBV6-5 and TRBJ2-3, with TRBD1 as a possible D gene (5 bases). The CDR3 has 14 amino acids. Trimming cost V 5 bases and J 2 bases, with 11 bases left between them. Germline V gene lookup returns CDR1 MNHEY and CDR2 SVGAGI. The CDR3 here is CASSRQRLTDTQYF. CDR3 sequence (DNA): TGTGCCAGCAGTCGACAGAGACTCACAGATACGCAGTATTTT.

This chain joins TRBV6-5 and TRBJ2-1; no reliable D call. This CDR3 is 17 amino acids long. Germline-derived CDR1 and CDR2 are MNHEY and SVGAGI. The V gene lost 2 bases and the J gene lost 3 bases, with 17 bases spanning the gap. CDR3 in amino acids: CASSYEGPTSHYNEQFF. As DNA, the CDR3 is TGTGCCAGCAGTTACGAAGGCCCGACCTCCCACTACAATGAGCAGTTCTTC.

The chain uses TRBV10-3 and TRBJ1-2, with 9 bases that match TRBD1. The CDR3 consists of 17 residues. Trimming took 4 bases from V and 3 from J; bases not matched to a gene: 12. Germline V lookup: CDR1 ENHRY, CDR2 SYGVKD. CDR3 residues: CAISASDRGMDHYGYTF. CDR3 coding DNA: TGTGCCATCAGTGCTTCGGACAGGGGAATGGATCACTATGGCTACACCTTC.